The 22 T cell receptor beta chains below come from one sample, sequenced in a study of human T cells and chemical hapten exposure. TCRdb processed the RACE reads anew with MiXCR; each CDR3 protein has one entry. The profile shows about 80,000 distinct CDR3 sequences, 14% of them singletons. Time point defined: pre-sensitization, week 0. Treatment denoted: therapeutic diphenylcyclopropenone sensitization with weekly scalp DPC. The specimen was whole blood, collected in connection with sensitization to the hapten diphenylcyclopropenone (DPC). The source is a woman between 50 and 59 years old with alopecia areata. Some clones in this sample may be carry-over from other donors' samples.

This clonotype was seen repeatedly, ten times or more. This chain links TRBV12-3 or TRBV12-4 with TRBJ2-2, with a possible D match to TRBD2 (5 bases). This CDR3 spans 16 amino acids. Trimming removed 7 bases from V and 2 bases from J, with 17 bases in between. The CDR3 region is CASTPSGRTNTGELFF. The DNA for the CDR3 is TGTGCCAGCACACCTTCCGGACGGACTAACACCGGGGAGCTGTTTTTT.

The sample holds a few counts of this clonotype. The rearrangement joins TRBV7-6 to TRBJ2-7; TRBD2 might be the D (7 bases). CDR1 is SGHVS and CDR2 is FNYEAQ in the germline V gene. The V end lost 4 bases, the J end lost 2 bases, and 15 bases lay between the germline ends. There are 15 residues in the CDR3. The CDR3 sequence: CASSWEGEGPYEQYF. CDR3 DNA: TGTGCCAGCAGCTGGGAGGGGGAGGGCCCCTACGAGCAGTACTTC.

This rearrangement joins TRBV20-1 to TRBJ2-1; 7 bases fit TRBD2. CDR3 length: 15 residues. Per the germline V gene, CDR1 is DFQATT and CDR2 is SNEGSKA (reference sequence). Trimming removed 3 bases from V and 6 bases from J; junction bases left unmatched: 11. The CDR3 here is CSARSGTTGLNEQFF. For the CDR3, the DNA is TGCAGTGCTAGGTCCGGGACTACCGGGCTCAATGAGCAGTTCTTC.

This clonotype has only a few counts. J is TRBJ1-1 and V is TRBV25-1; tentatively, D is TRBD1 (6 bases). CDR3 length: 17 residues. Germline values: CDR1 MGHDK, CDR2 SYGVNS. V gave up 2 bases and J gave up 0 bases, with 16 bases separating them. In DNA, the CDR3 is TGTGCCAGCAGTGAACTACGGGGGGCCCACCTGAACACTGAAGCTTTCTTT. Its protein product is CASSELRGAHLNTEAFF.

CDR3: CSAATSGSFKNIQYF. The DNA for the CDR3 is TGCAGTGCTGCGACTAGCGGGAGTTTCAAAAACATTCAGTACTTC. The chain combines TRBV20-1 with TRBJ2-4; the match to TRBD2 covers 12 bases. V shed 5 bases, J shed 3 bases, and the junction held 5 bases outside the gene matches. This CDR3 region has 15 residues. Per the germline V gene, CDR1 is DFQATT and CDR2 is SNEGSKA (reference sequence).

This clonotype was counted only a few times. The genes are TRBV29-1 and TRBJ2-2; TRBD1 is a possible D gene (5 bases). The CDR3 runs to 15 residues. V shed 8 bases and J shed 0 bases, with 16 bases lying between them. Germline loops: CDR1 SQVTM, CDR2 ANQGSEA. The CDR3 protein is CSIESAGTNTGELFF. As DNA, the CDR3 is TGCAGCATCGAATCGGCAGGGACGAACACCGGGGAGCTGTTTTTT.

This clonotype showed up just a few times. The CDR3 nucleotides are TGTGCCAGCAGCTTAATATCGACCCGGGGTTTAAGCGAGCAGTACTTC. This translates into CASSLISTRGLSEQYF. V gene TRBV7-9 combines with J gene TRBJ2-7; TRBD2 might be the D (5 bases). Trimming stripped 2 bases from V and 6 bases from J, with 20 bases between. CDR1 is SEHNR and CDR2 is FQNEAQ in the germline V gene (reference sequence). The CDR3 has 16 amino acids.

This clonotype was counted only a few times. The chain combines TRBV19 with TRBJ1-6; 7 bases are a match to TRBD1. V was pared by 8 bases and J by 5 bases, with 12 bases of the junction left unmatched. Germline values: CDR1 LNHDA, CDR2 SQIVND (reference sequence). The CDR3 is 16 residues long. DNA for the CDR3: TGTGCCAGTCACCACCGGGACAGACGGAATAATTCACCCCTCCACTTT. Its translation is CASHHRDRRNNSPLHF.

In its sample, this clonotype was seen a few times. The V gene is TRBV6-6, the J gene TRBJ1-4, with D unresolved. The germline V gene encodes CDR1 MNHNY and CDR2 SVGAGI (reference sequence). The CDR3 length is 13 residues. Trimming pared 7 bases from V and 8 bases from J, leaving 14 bases between. CDR3 DNA: TGTGCCAGCAAGATGCAAGGGCGGGAAAAACTGTTTTTT. Amino acids: CASKMQGREKLFF.

This clonotype was seen at least ten times. This chain connects TRBV5-1 to TRBJ2-3; D uncertain. Between the trimmed V and J ends, which lost 2 bases and 2 bases, there was a span of 0 bases. The CDR3 totals 11 residues. Germline CDR1 and CDR2: SGHRS and YFSETQ. The CDR3 coding sequence is TGCGCCAGCAGCTTCACAGATACGCAGTATTTT. Translated: CASSFTDTQYF.

This clonotype has at least ten counts. J is TRBJ2-1 and V is TRBV7-2, with 10 nucleotides matching TRBD2. V lost 2 bases to trimming and J lost 6 bases; unmatched junction nucleotides: 4. The CDR3 contains 15 residues. The germline gives CDR1 SGHTA, CDR2 FQGNSA. CDR3 sequence reads: CASSLLVAGGNEQFF. The CDR3 DNA follows: TGTGCCAGCAGCTTATTGGTAGCGGGGGGCAATGAGCAGTTCTTC.

This clonotype was observed a few times. The genes are TRBV7-6 and TRBJ2-3; D possibly corresponds to TRBD1 (6 bases). The CDR3 contains 14 residues. Trimming took off 3 bases at V and 3 bases at J, with 10 bases between the two ends. Germline V lookup: CDR1 SGHVS, CDR2 FNYEAQ. The CDR3 region is CASSFPQGTDTQYF. CDR3 coding DNA: TGTGCCAGCAGCTTTCCTCAGGGGACAGATACGCAGTATTTT.

V and J are TRBV6-6 and TRBJ2-1; weak D call: TRBD2 (5 bases). Germline V lookup: CDR1 MNHNY, CDR2 SVGAGI (reference sequence). The CDR3 runs to 15 residues. Deletions cut 6 bases from V and 2 bases from J, with 14 bases between. CDR3 loop: CASRNRTLTYNEQFF. Written as DNA, the CDR3 is TGTGCCAGCAGGAACCGGACTTTAACCTACAATGAGCAGTTCTTC.

The genes are TRBV11-3 and TRBJ2-1; no clear D. The CDR3 is made up of 11 amino acids. V shed 4 bases and J shed 10 bases, with 8 bases lying between them. CDR1 and CDR2 (germline): SGHNT, YENEEA. This chain's CDR3 is CASSSQMEQFF. As DNA, the CDR3 is TGTGCCAGCAGCTCCCAAATGGAGCAGTTCTTC.

This clonotype was picked up a small number of times. The chain is built from TRBV12-3 or TRBV12-4 and TRBJ1-1; D gene unclear. V lost 7 bases to trimming and J lost 4 bases, with 16 bases between them. There are 14 residues in the CDR3. The CDR3 loop is CASTERSFGTEAFF. As DNA, the CDR3 is TGTGCCAGCACAGAGAGGAGTTTCGGCACTGAAGCTTTCTTT.

This CDR3 is CASSSWAGGNTEAFF. CDR3 nucleotides: TGTGCCAGCAGCTCGTGGGCAGGGGGAAACACTGAAGCTTTCTTT. This chain joins TRBV7-9 and TRBJ1-1; 7 bases map to TRBD1. Germline-derived CDR1 and CDR2 are SEHNR and FQNEAQ (reference sequence). CDR3 length equals 15 residues. The trim removed 4 bases at V and 2 bases at J, leaving 7 bases unmatched.

This clonotype has at least ten counts. The rearrangement uses TRBV7-8 and TRBJ1-1, with D possibly matching TRBD1 (5 bases). Germline-derived CDR1 and CDR2 are SGHVS and FQNEAQ. With 1 base removed from V and 0 bases from J, the gap between germline ends came to 9 bases. This CDR3 region has 15 residues. The CDR3 loop reads CASSLGDSLNTEAFF. The DNA for the CDR3 is TGTGCCAGCAGCTTAGGCGACAGCTTGAACACTGAAGCTTTCTTT.

This clonotype was detected many times. CDR3 loop: CASSQGGPGPYEQYF. The CDR3 nucleotides read TGCGCCAGCAGCCAGGGGGGCCCAGGGCCCTACGAGCAGTACTTC. The V call is TRBV4-1, the J call TRBJ2-7; D possibly uses TRBD1 or TRBD2 (6 bases each). Trimming cost V 3 bases and J 2 bases, with 14 bases left between them. The CDR3 sequence is 15 residues long. CDR1 is MGHRA, CDR2 YSYEKL, per germline.

The chain joins TRBV14 to TRBJ2-1; D ambiguous. The CDR3 spans 15 residues. The V gene's germline CDR1 is SGHDN and CDR2 FVKESK. The ends were cut back, 0 bases at V and 9 bases at J, with 15 bases in the middle. This CDR3 reads CASSQDSSRSAEQFF. DNA of the CDR3: TGTGCCAGCAGCCAAGATAGTTCCCGATCCGCTGAGCAGTTCTTC.

This clonotype was counted between two and nine times. This chain uses TRBV6-2 or TRBV6-3 with TRBJ2-1, with 8 positions matching TRBD1. The CDR3 extends over 17 amino acids. The germline CDR1 and CDR2 sequences are MNHEY and SVGEGT. V trimming: 7 bases; J trimming: 8 bases; junction bases outside the gene matches: 19. CDR3 nucleotide sequence: TGTGCCAGCACCAAAGGGTACTGGGACAGGTTCCTAGATGAGCAGTTCTTC. Translated, it gives CASTKGYWDRFLDEQFF.

CDR3 nucleotide sequence: TGTGCCAGCAGCCAGGGTCAAATGGGGCGTCGGACTGAAGCTTTCTTT. Translated: CASSQGQMGRRTEAFF. The chain links TRBV3-1 to TRBJ1-1, with TRBD1 as a possible D gene (5 bases). With 3 bases removed from V and 5 bases from J, the gap between germline ends came to 19 bases. Germline CDR1 is LGHDT and CDR2 is YNNKEL (reference sequence). CDR3 length: 16 residues. Full variable domain (missing parts from reference TRBV3-1 and TRBJ1-1): DTAVSQTPKYLVTQMGNDKSIKCEQNLGHDTMYWYKQDSKKFLKIMFSYNNKELIINETVPNRFSPKSPDKAHLNLHINSLELGDSAVYFCASSQGQMGRRTEAFFGQGTRLTVV.

V gene TRBV7-2 combines with J gene TRBJ2-7, with D perhaps TRBD1 (5 bases). Trimming removed 4 bases at V and 3 bases at J, with 19 bases between. The V gene's germline CDR1 is SGHTA and CDR2 FQGNSA. The length of the CDR3 is 16 residues. The CDR3 sequence: CASSSLGRGTNYEQYF. CDR3 coding DNA: TGTGCCAGCAGCTCCCTCGGAAGGGGAACGAACTACGAGCAGTACTTC.